This T cell receptor beta chain was sequenced for a study of T-cell memory formation after mild COVID-19. About the research overall: Largely, TCR clusters stayed within a single donor. Findings and caveats of the study: Nothing confirmed that second-wave clones peaking on day 37 were specific for SARS-CoV-2. Memory from before infection featured some responding clones, which suggests cross-reactive memory joined. Mainly CM and EM harbored the contracting CD4+ clones; mainly EMRA harbored the CD8+ ones.

The CDR3 runs 11 residues. V lost 7 bases, J lost 5 bases, and 0 bases stayed unmatched. Germline CDR1 reads SEHNR; CDR2 reads FQNEAQ (reference sequence). MiXCR, applied by TCRdb to the 5' RACE reads, yields one record per CDR3 protein. The sample has 250,000 to 350,000 distinct CDR3 sequences, 15% to 20% seen once. This clonotype showed up just a few times. Its target is not known. Sequenced sample: PBMCs or a T cell subset sorted from them (not recorded which). This clonotype was obtained from a man aged 18 to 29 who had mild COVID-19 (a few samples of this study predate the infection). Cell type and time point are not known. The gene calls are TRBV7-9 and TRBJ2-5; TRBD2 matches 8 bases. CDR3 sequence reads: CASTSGETQYF. The DNA for the CDR3 is TGTGCCAGCACTAGCGGGGAGACCCAGTACTTC.